The subject of this entry is one T cell receptor beta chain. The clone's antigen remains unknown. Base qualities are not at hand, and no much larger clone is one base apart. This specimen comes from a study of radiotherapy plus CTLA-4 blockade in lung cancer (dated by TCRdb to 2016 to 2019). Turning to the overall study: Among enrolled patients, 18% had an objective response and 30% to 40% reached disease control. Here is what the overall study found, with its caveats: The strongest predictors of response were reported to be early dynamic shifts in blood T cell clones along with a rise in serum interferon-beta following radiation. TCR clones derived from tumors expanded in peripheral blood after treatment with radiotherapy and ipilimumab.

In this study, focal radiation therapy paired with CTLA-4 blockade (ipilimumab) was tested in patients who had chemo-refractory metastatic non-small-cell lung cancer. CDR1 and CDR2 were assigned from the germline V gene as SNHLY and FYNNEI. Here V drops 6 bases and J drops 5 bases, and the junction holds 9 bases not matched to any gene. The CDR3 measures 14 amino acids from cysteine to phenylalanine. Of all the DNA, just the CDR3 is kept, 42 bases in frame from base 1. Preparation of the library involved the immunoSEQ multiplex PCR assay. TCRdb obtained this table from immuneACCESS and retained in-frame rearrangements with V and J assigned. These tables miss some clones; where compared with another copy, unresolved V genes account for less than half of the shortfall, and the remainder is unexplained. The sample table contains tens of thousands of clones; only one count was recorded for 65% to 85% of them. Jointly, the top ten make up 15% to 20% of the sample.

Sequenced here: peripheral blood, sampled from a patient treated with radiotherapy plus ipilimumab. The receptor's source is a human donor with non-small cell lung cancer whose response to radiotherapy plus ipilimumab could not be evaluated. Some clones in this sample may be carry-over from other donors' samples. The chain is assembled from TRBV2 and TRBJ2-5; 7 middle bases align to TRBD2. The CDR3 sequence is CASSLGLVGETQYF. The sequence in DNA is TGTGCCAGCAGCCTCGGACTAGTCGGGGAGACCCAGTACTTC.